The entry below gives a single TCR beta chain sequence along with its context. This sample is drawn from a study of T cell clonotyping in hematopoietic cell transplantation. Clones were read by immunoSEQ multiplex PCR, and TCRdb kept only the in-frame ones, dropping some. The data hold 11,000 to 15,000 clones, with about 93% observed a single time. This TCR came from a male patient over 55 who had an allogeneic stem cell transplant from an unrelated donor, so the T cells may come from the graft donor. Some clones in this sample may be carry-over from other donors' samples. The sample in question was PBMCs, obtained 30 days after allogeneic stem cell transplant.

The CDR3 protein is CASSLGTEFNQPQHF. The CDR3 DNA sequence: TGTGCCAGCAGCTTGGGGACAGAGTTCAATCAGCCCCAGCATTTT. The chain is built from TRBV5-6 and TRBJ1-5; D may be TRBD1 (6 bases). The CDR3 is 15 amino acids. Deletions cut 0 bases from V and 3 bases from J, with 10 bases between. The germline V gene has CDR1 SGHDT and CDR2 YYEEEE. Together with reference TRBV5-6 and TRBJ1-5, the CDR3 gives the full variable domain: DAGVTQSPTHLIKTRGQQVTLRCSPKSGHDTVSWYQQALGQGPQFIFQYYEEEERQRGNFPDRFSGHQFPNYSSELNVNALLLGDSALYLCASSLGTEFNQPQHFGDGTRLSIL.